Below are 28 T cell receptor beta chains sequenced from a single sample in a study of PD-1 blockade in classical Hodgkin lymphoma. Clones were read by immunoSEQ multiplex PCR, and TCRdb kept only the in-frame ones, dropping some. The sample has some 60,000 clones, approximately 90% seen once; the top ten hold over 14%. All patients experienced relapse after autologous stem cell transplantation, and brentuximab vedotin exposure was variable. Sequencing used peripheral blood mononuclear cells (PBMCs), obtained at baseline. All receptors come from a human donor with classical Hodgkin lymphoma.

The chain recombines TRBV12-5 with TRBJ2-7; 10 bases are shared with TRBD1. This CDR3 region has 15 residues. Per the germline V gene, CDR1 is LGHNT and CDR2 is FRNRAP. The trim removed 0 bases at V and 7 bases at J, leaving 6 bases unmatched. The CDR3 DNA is TGTGCTAGTGGTTTGGTACTCGGGACAGGGGAAGAGCAGTACTTC. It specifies CASGLVLGTGEEQYF.

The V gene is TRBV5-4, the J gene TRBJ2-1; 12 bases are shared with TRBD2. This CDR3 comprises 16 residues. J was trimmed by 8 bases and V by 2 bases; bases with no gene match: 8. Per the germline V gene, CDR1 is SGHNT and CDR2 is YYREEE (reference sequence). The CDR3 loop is CASSFMASGGGHEQFF. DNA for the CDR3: TGTGCCAGCAGCTTTATGGCTAGCGGGGGGGGCCATGAGCAGTTCTTC.

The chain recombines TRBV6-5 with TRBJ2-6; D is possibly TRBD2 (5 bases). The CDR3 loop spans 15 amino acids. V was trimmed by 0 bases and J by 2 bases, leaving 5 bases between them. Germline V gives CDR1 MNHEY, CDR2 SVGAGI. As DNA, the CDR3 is TGTGCCAGCAGTTACTCGCGGGCTGGGGCCAACGTCCTGACTTTC. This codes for CASSYSRAGANVLTF.

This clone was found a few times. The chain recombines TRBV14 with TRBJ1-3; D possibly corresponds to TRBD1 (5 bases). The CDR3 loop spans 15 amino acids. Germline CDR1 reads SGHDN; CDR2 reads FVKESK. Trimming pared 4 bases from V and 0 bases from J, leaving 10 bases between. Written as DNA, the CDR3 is TGTGCCAGCAGCCCCAGGGCCTACTCTGGAAACACCATATATTTT. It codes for CASSPRAYSGNTIYF.

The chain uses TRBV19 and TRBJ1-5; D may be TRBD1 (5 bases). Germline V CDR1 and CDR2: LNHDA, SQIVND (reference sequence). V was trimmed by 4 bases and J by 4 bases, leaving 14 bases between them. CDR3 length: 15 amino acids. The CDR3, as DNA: TGTGCCAGTAGTAATTCGGGACGGCTAAATCAGCCCCAGCATTTT. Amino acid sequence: CASSNSGRLNQPQHF. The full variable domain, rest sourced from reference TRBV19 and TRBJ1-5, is DGGITQSPKYLFRKEGQNVTLSCEQNLNHDAMYWYRQDPGQGLRLIYYSQIVNDFQKGDIAEGYSVSREKKESFPLTVTSAQKNPTAFYLCASSNSGRLNQPQHFGDGTRLSIL.

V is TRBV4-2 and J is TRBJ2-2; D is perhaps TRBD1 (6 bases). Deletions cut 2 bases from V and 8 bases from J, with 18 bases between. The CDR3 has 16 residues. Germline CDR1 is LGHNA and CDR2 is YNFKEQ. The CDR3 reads CASSQSIQGIVGELFF. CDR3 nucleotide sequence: TGTGCCAGCAGCCAATCCATCCAGGGGATCGTAGGGGAGCTGTTTTTT.

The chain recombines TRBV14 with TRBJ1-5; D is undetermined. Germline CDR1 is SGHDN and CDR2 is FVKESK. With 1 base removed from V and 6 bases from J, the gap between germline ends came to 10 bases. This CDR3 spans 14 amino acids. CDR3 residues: CASSQVGVGQPQHF. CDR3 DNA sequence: TGTGCCAGCAGCCAAGTAGGAGTGGGTCAGCCCCAGCATTTT. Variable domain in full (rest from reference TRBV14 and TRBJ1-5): EAGVTQFPSHSVIEKGQTVTLRCDPISGHDNLYWYRRVMGKEIKFLLHFVKESKQDESGMPNNRFLAERTGGTYSTLKVQPAELEDSGVYFCASSQVGVGQPQHFGDGTRLSIL.

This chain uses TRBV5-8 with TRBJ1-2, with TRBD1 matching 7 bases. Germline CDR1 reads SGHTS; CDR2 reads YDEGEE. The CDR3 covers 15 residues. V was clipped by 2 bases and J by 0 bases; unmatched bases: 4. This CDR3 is CASSLDRATNYGYTF. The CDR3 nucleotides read TGTGCCAGCAGCTTAGACAGGGCAACTAACTATGGCTACACCTTC. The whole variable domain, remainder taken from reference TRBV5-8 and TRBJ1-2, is EAGVTQSPTHLIKTRGQQATLRCSPISGHTSVYWYQQALGLGLQFLLWYDEGEERNRGNFPPRFSGRQFPNYSSELNVNALELEDSALYLCASSLDRATNYGYTFGSGTRLTVV.

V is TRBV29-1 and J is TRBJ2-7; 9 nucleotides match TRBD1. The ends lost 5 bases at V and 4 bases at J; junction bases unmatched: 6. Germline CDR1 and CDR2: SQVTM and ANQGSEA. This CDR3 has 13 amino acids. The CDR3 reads CSVSGTGIYEQYF. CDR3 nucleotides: TGCAGCGTTTCGGGGACAGGGATATACGAGCAGTACTTC.

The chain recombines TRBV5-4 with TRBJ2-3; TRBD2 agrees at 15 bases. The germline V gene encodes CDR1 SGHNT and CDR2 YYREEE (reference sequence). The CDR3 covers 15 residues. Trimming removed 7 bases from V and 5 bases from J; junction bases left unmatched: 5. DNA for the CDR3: TGTGCCAGCGGACTAGCGGGGGGGCCAGGAGATACGCAGTATTTT. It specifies CASGLAGGPGDTQYF.

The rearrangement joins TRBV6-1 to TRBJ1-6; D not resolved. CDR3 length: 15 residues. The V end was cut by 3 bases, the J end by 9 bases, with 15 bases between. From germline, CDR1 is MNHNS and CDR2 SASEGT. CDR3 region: CASSDRETDGSPLHF. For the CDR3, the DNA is TGTGCCAGCAGTGACCGGGAAACAGATGGTTCACCCCTCCACTTT.

DNA of the CDR3: TGCAGCGTTGACCGGACAGGGGGTAATGAGCAGTTCTTC. Protein product: CSVDRTGGNEQFF. The chain combines TRBV29-1 with TRBJ2-1, with 10 bases aligning to TRBD1. The CDR3 runs to 13 residues. CDR1 and CDR2 from the germline V gene are SQVTM and ANQGSEA. V was clipped by 3 bases and J by 7 bases; unmatched bases: 3.

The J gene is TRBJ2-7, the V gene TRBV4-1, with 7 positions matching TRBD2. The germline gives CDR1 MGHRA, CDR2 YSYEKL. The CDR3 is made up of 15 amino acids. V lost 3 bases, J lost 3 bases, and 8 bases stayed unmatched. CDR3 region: CASSQPAGSLYEQYF. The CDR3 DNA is TGCGCCAGCAGCCAGCCAGCGGGGAGCCTCTACGAGCAGTACTTC.

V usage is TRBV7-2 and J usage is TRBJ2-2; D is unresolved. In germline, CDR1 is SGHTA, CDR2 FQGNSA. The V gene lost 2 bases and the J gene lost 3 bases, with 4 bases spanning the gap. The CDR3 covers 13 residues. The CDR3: CASSLYDTGELFF. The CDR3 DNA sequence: TGTGCCAGCAGCTTATACGACACCGGGGAGCTGTTTTTT. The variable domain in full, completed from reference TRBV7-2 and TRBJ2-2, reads GAGVSQSPSNKVTEKGKDVELRCDPISGHTALYWYRQSLGQGLEFLIYFQGNSAPDKSGLPSDRFSAERTGGSVSTLTIQRTQQEDSAVYLCASSLYDTGELFFGEGSRLTVL.

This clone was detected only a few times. The CDR3 loop is CASRAHTEAFF. The CDR3 bases are TGTGCCAGCAGGGCCCACACTGAAGCTTTCTTT. The chain joins TRBV27 to TRBJ1-1; no clear D. Looked up from germline, CDR1 is MNHEY and CDR2 is SMNVEV (reference sequence). The germline V and J ends were trimmed by 6 bases and 3 bases, with 5 bases remaining between them. The CDR3 is made up of 11 amino acids.

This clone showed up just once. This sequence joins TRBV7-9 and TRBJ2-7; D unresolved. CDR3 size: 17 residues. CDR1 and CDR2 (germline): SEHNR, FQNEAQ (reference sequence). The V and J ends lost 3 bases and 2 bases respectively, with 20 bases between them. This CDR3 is CASSFTWAPRPPYEQYF. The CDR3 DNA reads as TGTGCCAGCAGCTTCACTTGGGCCCCTCGGCCTCCCTACGAGCAGTACTTC.

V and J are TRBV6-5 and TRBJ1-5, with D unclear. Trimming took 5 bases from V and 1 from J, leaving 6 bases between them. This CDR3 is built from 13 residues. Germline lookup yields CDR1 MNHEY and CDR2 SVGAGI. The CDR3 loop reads CASSKVSNQPQHF. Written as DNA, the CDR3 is TGTGCCAGCAGTAAAGTCAGCAATCAGCCCCAGCATTTT.

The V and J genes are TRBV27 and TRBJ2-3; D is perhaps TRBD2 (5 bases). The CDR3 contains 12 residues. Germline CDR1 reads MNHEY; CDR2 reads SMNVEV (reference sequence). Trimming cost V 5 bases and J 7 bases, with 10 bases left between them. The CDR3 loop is CASSPSGNTQYF. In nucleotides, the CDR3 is TGTGCCAGCAGTCCGTCGGGGAATACGCAGTATTTT.

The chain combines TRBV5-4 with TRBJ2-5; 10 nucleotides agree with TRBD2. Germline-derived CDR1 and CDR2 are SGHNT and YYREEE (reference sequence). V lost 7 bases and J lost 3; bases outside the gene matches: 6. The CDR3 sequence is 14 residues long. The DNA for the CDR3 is TGTGCCAGCTTTAGCGGGGGGACGGAAGAGACCCAGTACTTC. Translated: CASFSGGTEETQYF. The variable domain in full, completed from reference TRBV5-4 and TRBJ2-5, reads ETGVTQSPTHLIKTRGQQVTLRCSSQSGHNTVSWYQQALGQGPQFIFQYYREEENGRGNFPPRFSGLQFPNYSSELNVNALELDDSALYLCASFSGGTEETQYFGPGTRLLVL.

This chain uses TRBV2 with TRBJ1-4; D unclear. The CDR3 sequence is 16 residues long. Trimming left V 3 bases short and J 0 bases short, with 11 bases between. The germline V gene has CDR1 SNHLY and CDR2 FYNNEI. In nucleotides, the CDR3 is TGTGCCAGCAGTGATAGCGTTTTTGCAACTAATGAAAAACTGTTTTTT. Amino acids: CASSDSVFATNEKLFF.

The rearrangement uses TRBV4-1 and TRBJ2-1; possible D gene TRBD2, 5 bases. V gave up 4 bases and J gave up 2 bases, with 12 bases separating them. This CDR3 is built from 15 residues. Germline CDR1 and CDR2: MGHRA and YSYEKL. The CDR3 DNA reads TGCGCCAGCAGCCTCAAAGCGGTTACCTACAATGAGCAGTTCTTC. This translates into CASSLKAVTYNEQFF.

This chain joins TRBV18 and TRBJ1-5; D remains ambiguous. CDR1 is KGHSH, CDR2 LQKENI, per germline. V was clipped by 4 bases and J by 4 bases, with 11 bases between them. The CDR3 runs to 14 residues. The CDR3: CASSLARANQPQHF. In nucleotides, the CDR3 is TGTGCCAGCTCACTGGCTCGAGCAAATCAGCCCCAGCATTTT.

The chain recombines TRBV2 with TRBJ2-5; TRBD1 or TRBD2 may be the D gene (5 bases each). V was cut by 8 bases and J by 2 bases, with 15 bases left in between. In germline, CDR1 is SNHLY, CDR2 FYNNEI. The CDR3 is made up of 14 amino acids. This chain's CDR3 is CASEQGSGQETQYF. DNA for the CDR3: TGTGCCAGCGAGCAGGGATCGGGACAAGAGACCCAGTACTTC.

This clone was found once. This chain's CDR3 is CAISESGFSNQPQHF. The CDR3 DNA reads as TGTGCCATCAGTGAGTCAGGGTTTAGCAATCAGCCCCAGCATTTT. The rearrangement joins TRBV10-3 to TRBJ1-5; D remains unclear. V lost 0 bases to trimming and J lost 0 bases, with 6 bases between them. Per the germline V gene, CDR1 is ENHRY and CDR2 is SYGVKD. The CDR3 has 15 amino acids.

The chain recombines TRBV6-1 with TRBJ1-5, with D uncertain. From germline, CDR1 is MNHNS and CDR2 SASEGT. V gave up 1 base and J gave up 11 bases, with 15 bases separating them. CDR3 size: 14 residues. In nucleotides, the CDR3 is TGTGCCAGCAGTGAAGTAACGGGTGCATTGTCCCAGCATTTT. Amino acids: CASSEVTGALSQHF.

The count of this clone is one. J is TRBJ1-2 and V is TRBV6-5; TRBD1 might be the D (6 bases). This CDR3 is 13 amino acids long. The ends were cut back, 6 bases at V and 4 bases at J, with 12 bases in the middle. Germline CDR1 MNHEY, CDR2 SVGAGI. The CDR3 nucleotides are TGTGCCAGCAGCCTTAGGGGGGTCTATGGCTACACCTTC. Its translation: CASSLRGVYGYTF.

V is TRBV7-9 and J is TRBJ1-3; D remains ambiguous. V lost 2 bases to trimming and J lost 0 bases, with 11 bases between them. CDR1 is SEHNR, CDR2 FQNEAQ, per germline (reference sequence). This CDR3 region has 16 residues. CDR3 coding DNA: TGTGCCAGCAGCTTACAGGAGCCCCGCTCTGGAAACACCATATATTTT. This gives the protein CASSLQEPRSGNTIYF.

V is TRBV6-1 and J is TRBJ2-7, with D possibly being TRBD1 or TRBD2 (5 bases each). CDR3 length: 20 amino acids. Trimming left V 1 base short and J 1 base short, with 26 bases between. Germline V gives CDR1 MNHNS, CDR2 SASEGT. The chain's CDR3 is CASSEGDGFRAYTFSYEQYF. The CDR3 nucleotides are TGTGCCAGCAGTGAAGGGGACGGATTCAGAGCCTACACATTTTCCTACGAGCAGTACTTC.